This T cell receptor (beta chain) was retrieved from a study of technical replicates of blood from several donors. The data were produced by immunoSEQ multiplex PCR, yet TCRdb's version contains in-frame clones alone and is incomplete. Of 84,000 or so clones detected, roughly 94% appear once; the ten largest clones hold roughly 0.23%. V lost 2 bases to trimming and J lost 8 bases, with 12 bases between them. Germline CDR1 reads MNHEY; CDR2 reads SVGAGI. The CDR3 spans 13 residues. The chain combines TRBV6-5 with TRBJ1-2; D remains ambiguous. The receptor was derived from a human donor in good health. Material for sequencing was T cells isolated from PBMCs. CDR3 residues: CASSYGGLQGYTF. The DNA of the CDR3 is TGTGCCAGCAGTTACGGTGGTTTACAAGGCTACACCTTC.